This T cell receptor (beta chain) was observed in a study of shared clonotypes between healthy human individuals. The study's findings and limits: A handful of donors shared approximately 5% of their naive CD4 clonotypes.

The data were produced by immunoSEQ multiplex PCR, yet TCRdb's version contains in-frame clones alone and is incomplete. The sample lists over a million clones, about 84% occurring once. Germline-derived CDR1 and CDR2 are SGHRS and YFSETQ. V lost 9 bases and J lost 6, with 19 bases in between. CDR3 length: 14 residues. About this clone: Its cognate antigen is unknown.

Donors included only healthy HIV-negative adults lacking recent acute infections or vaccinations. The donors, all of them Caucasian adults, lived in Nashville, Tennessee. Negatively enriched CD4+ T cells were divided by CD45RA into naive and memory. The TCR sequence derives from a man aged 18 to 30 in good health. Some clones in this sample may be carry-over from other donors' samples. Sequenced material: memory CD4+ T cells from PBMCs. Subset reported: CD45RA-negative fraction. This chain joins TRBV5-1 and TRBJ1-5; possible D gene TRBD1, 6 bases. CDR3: CAIPRDKRRQPQHF. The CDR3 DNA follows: TGCGCCATTCCAAGGGACAAGCGTCGTCAGCCCCAGCATTTT.